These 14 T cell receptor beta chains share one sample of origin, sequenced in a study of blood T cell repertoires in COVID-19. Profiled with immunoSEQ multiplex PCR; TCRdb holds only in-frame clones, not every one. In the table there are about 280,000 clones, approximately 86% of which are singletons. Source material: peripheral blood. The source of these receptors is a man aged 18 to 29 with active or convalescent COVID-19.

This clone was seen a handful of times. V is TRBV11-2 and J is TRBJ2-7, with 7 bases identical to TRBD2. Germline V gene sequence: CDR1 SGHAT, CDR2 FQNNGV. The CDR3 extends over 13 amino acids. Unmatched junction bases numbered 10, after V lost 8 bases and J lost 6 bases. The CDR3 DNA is TGTGCCAGCCACCCTGGGGGGGTGTTCGAGCAGTACTTC. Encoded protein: CASHPGGVFEQYF.

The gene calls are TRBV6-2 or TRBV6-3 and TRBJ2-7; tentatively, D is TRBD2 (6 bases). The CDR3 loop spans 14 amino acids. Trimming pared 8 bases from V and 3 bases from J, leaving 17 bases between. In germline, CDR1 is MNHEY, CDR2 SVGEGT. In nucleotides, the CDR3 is TGTGCCAGCGGTTTGCGGGGCAGTAACTACGAGCAGTACTTC. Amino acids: CASGLRGSNYEQYF.

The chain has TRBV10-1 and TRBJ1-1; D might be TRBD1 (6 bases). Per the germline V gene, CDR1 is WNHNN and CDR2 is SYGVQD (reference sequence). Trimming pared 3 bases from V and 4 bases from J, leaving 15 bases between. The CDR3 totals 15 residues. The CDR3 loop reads CASSDGDIWGTEAFF. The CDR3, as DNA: TGCGCCAGCAGTGATGGGGACATCTGGGGCACTGAAGCTTTCTTT.

The CDR3 sequence is CASSLPGGEQFF. The CDR3 DNA reads as TGTGCCAGCAGCTTGCCAGGGGGTGAGCAGTTCTTC. The V and J genes are TRBV5-5 and TRBJ2-1; 7 bases are shared with TRBD1. Germline V gene lookup returns CDR1 SGHKS and CDR2 YYEKEE (reference sequence). The J segment lost 9 bases and the V segment lost 1 base, leaving 1 base of the junction unmatched. CDR3 length: 12 residues.

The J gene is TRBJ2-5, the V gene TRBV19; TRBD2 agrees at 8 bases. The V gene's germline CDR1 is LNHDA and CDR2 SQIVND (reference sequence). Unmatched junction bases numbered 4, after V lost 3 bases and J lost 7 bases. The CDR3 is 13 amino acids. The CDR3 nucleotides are TGTGCCAGTAGTATGACTAGCGAGGCGACCCAGTACTTC. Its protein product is CASSMTSEATQYF.

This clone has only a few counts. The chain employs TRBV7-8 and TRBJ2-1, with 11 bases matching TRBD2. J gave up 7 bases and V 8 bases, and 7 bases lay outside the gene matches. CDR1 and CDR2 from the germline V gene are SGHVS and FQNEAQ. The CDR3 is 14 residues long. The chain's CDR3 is CASDPGLAVNEQFF. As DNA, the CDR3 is TGTGCCAGCGACCCGGGACTAGCGGTAAATGAGCAGTTCTTC. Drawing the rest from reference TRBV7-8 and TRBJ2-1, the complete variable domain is GAGVSQSPRYKVAKRGQDVALRCDPISGHVSLFWYQQALGQGPEFLTYFQNEAQLDKSGLPSDRFFAERPEGSVSTLKIQRTQQEDSAVYLCASDPGLAVNEQFFGPGTRLTVL.

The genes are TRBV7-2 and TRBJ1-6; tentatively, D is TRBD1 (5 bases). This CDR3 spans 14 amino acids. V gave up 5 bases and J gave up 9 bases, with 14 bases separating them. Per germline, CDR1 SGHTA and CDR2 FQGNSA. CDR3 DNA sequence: TGTGCCAGCAGCCCCGGGACGGGGGGTTCACCCCTCCACTTT. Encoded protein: CASSPGTGGSPLHF.

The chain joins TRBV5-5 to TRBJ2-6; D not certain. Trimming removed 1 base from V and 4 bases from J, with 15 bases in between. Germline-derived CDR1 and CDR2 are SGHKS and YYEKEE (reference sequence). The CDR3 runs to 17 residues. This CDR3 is CASSLLPAVRGANVLTF. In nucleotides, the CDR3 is TGTGCCAGCAGCTTGCTCCCGGCGGTGAGGGGGGCCAACGTCCTGACTTTC.

DNA for the CDR3: TGTGCCAGCAGTCCCTCCTATCTAGAGCCCCAGCATTTT. Translation gives CASSPSYLEPQHF. The J gene is TRBJ1-5, the V gene TRBV27; no clear D. V dropped 5 bases and J dropped 8 bases, with 13 bases sitting between them. The CDR3 totals 13 residues. CDR1 is MNHEY and CDR2 is SMNVEV in the germline V gene (reference sequence).

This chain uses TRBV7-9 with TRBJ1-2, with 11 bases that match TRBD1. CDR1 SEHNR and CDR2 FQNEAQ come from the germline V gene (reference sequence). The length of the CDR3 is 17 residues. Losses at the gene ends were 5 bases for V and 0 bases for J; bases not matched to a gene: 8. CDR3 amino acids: CASSIGTGGVTNYGYTF. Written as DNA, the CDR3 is TGTGCCAGCAGCATCGGGACAGGGGGAGTAACTAACTATGGCTACACCTTC.

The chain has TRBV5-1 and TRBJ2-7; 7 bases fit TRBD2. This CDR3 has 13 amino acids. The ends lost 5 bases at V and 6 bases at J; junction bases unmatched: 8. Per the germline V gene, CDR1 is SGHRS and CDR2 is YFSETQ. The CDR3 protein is CASSPDGEGEQYF. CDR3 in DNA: TGCGCCAGCAGTCCCGACGGGGAGGGCGAGCAGTACTTC.

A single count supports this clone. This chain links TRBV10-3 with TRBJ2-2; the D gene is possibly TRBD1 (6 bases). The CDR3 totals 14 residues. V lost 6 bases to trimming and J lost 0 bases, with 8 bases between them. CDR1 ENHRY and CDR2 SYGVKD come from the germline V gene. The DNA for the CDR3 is TGTGCCATCAGGGACAGATCGAACACCGGGGAGCTGTTTTTT. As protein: CAIRDRSNTGELFF.

The CDR3 sequence: CASSFRGPSSYEQYF. The CDR3 nucleotides read TGTGCCAGCAGCTTCCGGGGTCCAAGCTCCTACGAGCAGTACTTC. The V gene is TRBV7-2, the J gene TRBJ2-7; a possible D gene is TRBD2 (5 bases). The CDR3 extends over 15 amino acids. CDR1 is SGHTA, CDR2 FQGNSA, per germline. Trimming stripped 3 bases from V and 0 bases from J, with 12 bases between.

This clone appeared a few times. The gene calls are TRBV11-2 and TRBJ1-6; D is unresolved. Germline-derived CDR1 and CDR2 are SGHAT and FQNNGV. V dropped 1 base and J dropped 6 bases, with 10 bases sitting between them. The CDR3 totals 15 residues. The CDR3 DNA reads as TGTGCCAGCAGCTTAGGTCGGAGGGTTAATTCACCCCTCCACTTT. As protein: CASSLGRRVNSPLHF.